The next 32 T cell receptor beta chains were all read from a single sample in a study of T-cell memory formation after mild COVID-19. Via MiXCR, TCRdb re-called the 5' RACE reads, giving one row per CDR3 protein. The data contain roughly 450,000 distinct CDR3 sequences, roughly 18% of them singletons. Source material: PBMCs or a T cell subset sorted from them (not recorded which). The receptors stem from an adult woman who had mild COVID-19 (a few samples of this study predate the infection). Cell type and time point are not known.

The genes are TRBV7-8 and TRBJ1-1, with 7 bases matching TRBD1. Per germline, CDR1 SGHVS and CDR2 FQNEAQ. The CDR3 spans 14 residues. The trim removed 5 bases at V and 5 bases at J, leaving 8 bases unmatched. CDR3 region: CASSLTGTVTEAFF. Here the CDR3 DNA reads TGTGCCAGCAGCCTTACCGGGACAGTAACTGAAGCTTTCTTT.

There are many counts of this clonotype. The rearrangement joins TRBV27 to TRBJ2-5; possible D gene TRBD1, 5 bases. This CDR3 has 13 residues. V lost 2 bases and J lost 4, with 8 bases in between. Germline-derived CDR1 and CDR2 are MNHEY and SMNVEV (reference sequence). CDR3 nucleotides: TGTGCCAGCAGTTTAGTCAGGGCAGAGACCCAGTACTTC. Translating it yields CASSLVRAETQYF.

This clonotype has more than one count but fewer than ten. J is TRBJ1-1 and V is TRBV4-1, with D unclear. Trimming took 3 bases from V and 0 from J, leaving 8 bases between them. Germline V gives CDR1 MGHRA, CDR2 YSYEKL. This CDR3 contains 14 residues. CDR3 nucleotide sequence: TGCGCCAGCAGCCATGGGGTCATGAACACTGAAGCTTTCTTT. Translation gives CASSHGVMNTEAFF.

This clonotype was observed a few times. The V and J genes are TRBV5-1 and TRBJ2-3; TRBD2 agrees at 14 bases. This CDR3 comprises 18 residues. V lost 4 bases to trimming and J lost 4 bases; unmatched junction nucleotides: 11. The germline CDR1 and CDR2 sequences are SGHRS and YFSETQ. CDR3 region: CASSAAGTSGSLADTQYF. In DNA, the CDR3 is TGCGCCAGCAGCGCCGCCGGGACTAGCGGGAGTTTGGCAGATACGCAGTATTTT.

This clonotype was picked up a small number of times. The V and J genes are TRBV5-1 and TRBJ1-1, with D unclear. The CDR3 consists of 14 residues. The germline V and J ends were trimmed by 4 bases and 5 bases, with 15 bases remaining between them. From germline, CDR1 is SGHRS and CDR2 YFSETQ. This chain's CDR3 is CASSPNPGGTEAFF. The CDR3 DNA is TGCGCCAGCAGCCCTAATCCAGGTGGAACTGAAGCTTTCTTT.

V and J are TRBV6-2 or TRBV6-3 and TRBJ2-3; 11 nucleotides align to TRBD2. V was clipped by 5 bases and J by 5 bases; unmatched bases: 6. The CDR3 covers 15 residues. Per the germline V gene, CDR1 is MNHEY and CDR2 is SVGEGT. In DNA form, the CDR3 reads TGTGCCAGCAGTAGATCCGGACTAGCGGGAGATACGCAGTATTTT. Its translation is CASSRSGLAGDTQYF.

This rearrangement joins TRBV7-9 to TRBJ2-1; possibly TRBD2 for D (6 bases). The CDR3 extends over 11 amino acids. In germline, CDR1 is SEHNR, CDR2 FQNEAQ (reference sequence). With 11 bases removed from V and 5 bases from J, the gap between germline ends came to 10 bases. The CDR3 here is CAWRRDNEQFF. The DNA of the CDR3 is TGTGCCTGGCGGAGGGACAATGAGCAGTTCTTC.

This clonotype was observed a handful of times. This rearrangement joins TRBV24-1 to TRBJ2-7, with 7 bases matching TRBD1. V lost 7 bases and J lost 4; bases outside the gene matches: 9. The CDR3 is made up of 14 amino acids. Germline assignment: CDR1 KGHDR and CDR2 SFDVKD. CDR3 sequence (DNA): TGTGCCACCAGCTCCAACCGGGACAGATACGAGCAGTACTTC. It codes for CATSSNRDRYEQYF.

This clonotype was counted ten times or more. V usage is TRBV15 and J usage is TRBJ2-3; TRBD1 matches at 7 bases. The CDR3 contains 15 residues. CDR1 LNHNV and CDR2 YYDKDF come from the germline V gene (reference sequence). V lost 4 bases to trimming and J lost 2 bases; unmatched junction nucleotides: 6. The CDR3 loop is CATSTTGIYTDTQYF. CDR3 nucleotide sequence: TGTGCCACCAGCACGACAGGGATTTACACAGATACGCAGTATTTT.

This clonotype has only a few counts. The chain couples TRBV10-3 to TRBJ2-7; TRBD1 matches at 7 bases. Germline CDR1 reads ENHRY; CDR2 reads SYGVKD. CDR3 length: 14 residues. V was clipped by 0 bases and J by 3 bases; unmatched bases: 2. CDR3: CAISESNRGYEQYF. The CDR3 DNA follows: TGTGCCATCAGTGAGTCAAACAGGGGCTACGAGCAGTACTTC.

Only a few counts were recorded for this clonotype. The V call is TRBV3-1, the J call TRBJ2-3; either TRBD1 or TRBD2 may supply D (6 bases each). Germline-derived CDR1 and CDR2 are LGHDT and YNNKEL (reference sequence). Trimming cost V 1 base and J 5 bases, with 13 bases left between them. This CDR3 spans 15 amino acids. The chain's CDR3 is CASSQAGGHGDTQYF. CDR3 in DNA: TGTGCCAGCAGCCAAGCCGGGGGCCACGGAGATACGCAGTATTTT.

The V and J genes are TRBV5-1 and TRBJ1-1; tentatively, D is TRBD1 (5 bases). Trimming left V 4 bases short and J 7 bases short, with 11 bases between. This CDR3 spans 12 amino acids. Germline CDR1 and CDR2: SGHRS and YFSETQ. CDR3: CASSIGGVEAFF. The CDR3 nucleotides read TGCGCCAGCAGCATAGGAGGGGTTGAAGCTTTCTTT.

The chain has TRBV11-2 and TRBJ2-1, with no clear D. Germline CDR1 SGHAT, CDR2 FQNNGV. Between the trimmed V and J ends, which lost 1 base and 5 bases, there was a span of 12 bases. The CDR3 contains 15 residues. The CDR3: CASSLGGVINNEQFF. The CDR3 nucleotides read TGTGCCAGCAGCTTAGGAGGTGTCATCAACAATGAGCAGTTCTTC. Filled out from reference TRBV11-2 and TRBJ2-1, the complete variable domain reads EAGVAQSPRYKIIEKRQSVAFWCNPISGHATLYWYQQILGQGPKLLIQFQNNGVVDDSQLPKDRFSAERLKGVDSTLKIQPAKLEDSAVYLCASSLGGVINNEQFFGPGTRLTVL.

The CDR3 protein is CACRDRGGNGYTF. CDR3 bases: TGTGCCTGTAGGGACAGGGGGGGAAATGGCTACACCTTC. V usage is TRBV30 and J usage is TRBJ1-2; 11 bases agree with TRBD1. Germline V lookup: CDR1 GTSNPN, CDR2 SVGIG (reference sequence). J was trimmed by 6 bases and V by 6 bases; bases with no gene match: 6. The CDR3 is 13 residues long.

The gene calls are TRBV6-2 or TRBV6-3 and TRBJ2-1; TRBD2 might be the D (7 bases). The germline V and J ends were trimmed by 6 bases and 4 bases, with 19 bases remaining between them. CDR3 length: 16 residues. The V gene's germline CDR1 is MNHEY and CDR2 SVGEGT. CDR3 in amino acids: CASSQLGGTQYNEQFF. The CDR3 nucleotides read TGTGCCAGCAGCCAACTGGGGGGGACACAGTACAATGAGCAGTTCTTC.

This clonotype was counted a few times. The genes are TRBV4-1 and TRBJ2-1; 7 bases agree with TRBD2. In germline, CDR1 is MGHRA, CDR2 YSYEKL. V was pared by 3 bases and J by 9 bases, with 14 bases of the junction left unmatched. CDR3 size: 16 residues. CDR3 sequence (DNA): TGCGCCAGCAGCCACGAAATAGAGGGAGGGCCGCTTGAGCAGTTCTTC. It yields the protein CASSHEIEGGPLEQFF.

The V call is TRBV19, the J call TRBJ2-7; no clear D. The germline V gene has CDR1 LNHDA and CDR2 SQIVND (reference sequence). The CDR3 contains 13 residues. Trimming left V 5 bases short and J 3 bases short, with 11 bases between. The CDR3 DNA reads as TGTGCCAGTAGTTATGGGTTCCGCTACGAGCAGTACTTC. Amino acid sequence: CASSYGFRYEQYF.

This clonotype was detected only a few times. J is TRBJ2-1 and V is TRBV7-9, with D possibly being TRBD2 (6 bases). The V end was cut by 2 bases, the J end by 2 bases, with 16 bases between. Germline V gene lookup returns CDR1 SEHNR and CDR2 FQNEAQ (reference sequence). The CDR3 contains 17 residues. The CDR3 DNA reads as TGTGCCAGCAGCTTACCGCCAGGGCGGGGTGCCTACAATGAGCAGTTCTTC. Protein sequence: CASSLPPGRGAYNEQFF.

The rearrangement uses TRBV5-1 and TRBJ2-3, with 8 positions matching TRBD2. Germline CDR1 is SGHRS and CDR2 is YFSETQ. The V segment lost 3 bases and the J segment 3 bases; nucleotides outside the gene matches: 9. This CDR3 spans 16 amino acids. CDR3 sequence reads: CASSSKTGGLTDTQYF. In DNA, the CDR3 is TGCGCCAGCAGCTCTAAAACGGGGGGGCTTACAGATACGCAGTATTTT. Looking up the rest from reference TRBV5-1 and TRBJ2-3 gives the full variable domain: KAGVTQTPRYLIKTRGQQVTLSCSPISGHRSVSWYQQTPGQGLQFLFEYFSETQRNKGNFPGRFSGRQFSNSRSEMNVSTLELGDSALYLCASSSKTGGLTDTQYFGPGTRLTVL.

The CDR3 spells CASSLVSMTLNTEAFF. DNA for the CDR3: TGCGCCAGCAGCTTGGTGTCAATGACCCTGAACACTGAAGCTTTCTTT. This rearrangement joins TRBV5-1 to TRBJ1-1; D is uncertain. Germline CDR1 reads SGHRS; CDR2 reads YFSETQ. The CDR3 length is 16 residues. Trimming removed 0 bases at V and 0 bases at J, with 12 bases between.

The rearrangement joins TRBV7-2 to TRBJ1-1; TRBD1 is a possible D gene (5 bases). This CDR3 region has 13 residues. V lost 8 bases and J 0 bases, leaving 10 bases between the germline ends. Germline-derived CDR1 and CDR2 are SGHTA and FQGNSA. The CDR3 is CASFRGMNTEAFF. The CDR3 nucleotides read TGTGCCAGCTTCCGGGGCATGAACACTGAAGCTTTCTTT.

This clonotype was counted between two and nine times. This chain links TRBV7-9 with TRBJ1-4, with 10 bases fitting TRBD1. CDR1 is SEHNR and CDR2 is FQNEAQ in the germline V gene (reference sequence). V was pared by 1 base and J by 5 bases, with 1 base of the junction left unmatched. This CDR3 spans 15 amino acids. The DNA of the CDR3 is TGTGCCAGCAGCTTAGGGGACAGGGGCAATGAAAAACTGTTTTTT. Its translation: CASSLGDRGNEKLFF.

In DNA form, the CDR3 reads TGTGCCAGCAGCTACCGGGACAGGGAGAGTAAACACTACGAGCAGTACTTC. Amino acid sequence: CASSYRDRESKHYEQYF. The chain carries TRBV7-9 and TRBJ2-7; 9 bases are shared with TRBD1. The CDR3 runs 17 residues. Unmatched junction bases numbered 13, after V lost 4 bases and J lost 3 bases. CDR1 is SEHNR and CDR2 is FQNEAQ in the germline V gene (reference sequence).

This clonotype was counted only a few times. The chain couples TRBV3-1 to TRBJ1-5; D gene unclear. This CDR3 spans 15 amino acids. V gave up 1 base and J gave up 2 bases, with 9 bases separating them. Germline V lookup: CDR1 LGHDT, CDR2 YNNKEL (reference sequence). Written as DNA, the CDR3 is TGTGCCAGCAGCCAAGTTCTTACGGGCAATCAGCCCCAGCATTTT. Amino acids: CASSQVLTGNQPQHF.

This clonotype came up a few times. The V gene is TRBV4-1, the J gene TRBJ2-3; 8 positions agree with TRBD1. The germline V gene encodes CDR1 MGHRA and CDR2 YSYEKL. This CDR3 region has 16 residues. V lost 2 bases and J lost 4; bases outside the gene matches: 8. The CDR3 nucleotides are TGCGCCAGCAGCCAACAGACAGGGGTCAGTGCAGATACGCAGTATTTT. Translating gives CASSQQTGVSADTQYF.

This clonotype turned up a few times. The chain employs TRBV5-6 and TRBJ1-1, with 12 bases aligning to TRBD1. CDR3 length equals 15 residues. The J segment lost 5 bases and the V segment lost 2 bases, leaving 4 bases of the junction unmatched. Germline CDR1 SGHDT, CDR2 YYEEEE. CDR3: CASSFRDRGLTEAFF. The CDR3 DNA follows: TGTGCCAGCAGCTTCCGGGACAGGGGGCTGACTGAAGCTTTCTTT.

This clonotype has only a few counts. V and J are TRBV7-3 and TRBJ1-1; maybe TRBD1 (5 bases). The germline gives CDR1 SGHTA, CDR2 FQGTGA. Between the trimmed V and J ends, which lost 3 bases and 6 bases, there was a span of 14 bases. This CDR3 region has 14 residues. The CDR3 loop is CASSLGGEGAEAFF. The CDR3, as DNA: TGTGCCAGCAGCTTGGGAGGGGAAGGGGCTGAAGCTTTCTTT.

This rearrangement joins TRBV4-2 to TRBJ2-7, with no clear D. The germline V and J ends were trimmed by 0 bases and 9 bases, with 12 bases remaining between them. The CDR3 length is 13 residues. CDR1 and CDR2 (germline): LGHNA, YNFKEQ. The CDR3 nucleotides are TGTGCCAGCAGCCAAGACGGTTTTCCTTTGCAGTACTTC. Its translation: CASSQDGFPLQYF.

This clonotype was observed once. The chain recombines TRBV29-1 with TRBJ1-2; D may be TRBD1 (6 bases). V was cut by 6 bases and J by 2 bases, with 10 bases left in between. This CDR3 is 12 amino acids long. CDR1 SQVTM and CDR2 ANQGSEA come from the germline V gene. As DNA, the CDR3 is TGCAGCGTCTACGGACAGAACTATGGCTACACCTTC. Its protein product is CSVYGQNYGYTF.

The chain combines TRBV3-1 with TRBJ2-5, with 10 bases lining up with TRBD2. V shed 1 base, J shed 2 bases, and the junction held 7 bases outside the gene matches. This CDR3 spans 17 amino acids. Germline loops: CDR1 LGHDT, CDR2 YNNKEL (reference sequence). The CDR3: CASSQVALAGGQETQYF. CDR3 sequence (DNA): TGTGCCAGCAGCCAAGTCGCATTAGCGGGGGGACAAGAGACCCAGTACTTC.

The rearrangement uses TRBV5-4 and TRBJ2-7; 13 bases match TRBD2. Trimming cost V 3 bases and J 0 bases; bases outside gene matches: 6. The CDR3 runs 17 residues. Germline values: CDR1 SGHNT, CDR2 YYREEE (reference sequence). The CDR3 reads CASSSGLAGLRSYEQYF. In DNA, the CDR3 is TGTGCCAGCAGCTCGGGACTAGCGGGGCTCCGCTCCTACGAGCAGTACTTC.

The gene calls are TRBV7-9 and TRBJ2-3; 11 bases line up with TRBD2. The J segment lost 5 bases and the V segment lost 5 bases, leaving 12 bases of the junction unmatched. The CDR3 is made up of 17 amino acids. Germline values: CDR1 SEHNR, CDR2 FQNEAQ (reference sequence). Here the CDR3 reads CASSPVAGGPGGDTQYF. In DNA form, the CDR3 reads TGTGCCAGCAGCCCCGTAGCGGGAGGGCCGGGGGGAGATACGCAGTATTTT.